The 29 T cell receptor beta chains listed next were all sequenced from one sample in a study of metastatic and nonmetastatic thyroid tumors. TCRdb redid the clone calls on the PCR reads using MiXCR. The table records around 45,000 clones, roughly 4% of them present only once. Not a single patient had been given any form of treatment at any point before undergoing thyroid surgery. The sequenced material came from blood. The receptor set was obtained from a female donor with papillary thyroid cancer or a benign thyroid nodule (not recorded which). Some clones in this sample may be carry-over from other donors' samples.

The sample holds many counts of this clone. V usage is TRBV15 and J usage is TRBJ1-5; D gene ambiguous. Germline assignment: CDR1 LNHNV and CDR2 YYDKDF (reference sequence). The length of the CDR3 is 12 residues. V shed 3 bases and J shed 4 bases, with 4 bases lying between them. The CDR3: CATSRDNQPQHF. DNA for the CDR3: TGTGCCACCAGCAGGGATAATCAGCCCCAGCATTTT. Based on the CDR3 plus reference TRBV15 and TRBJ1-5, the full variable domain is DAMVIQNPRYQVTQFGKPVTLSCSQTLNHNVMYWYQQKSSQAPKLLFHYYDKDFNNEADTPDNFQSRRPNTSFCFLDIRSPGLGDTAMYLCATSRDNQPQHFGDGTRLSIL.

In its sample, this clone was seen many times. A much larger clone differs from this one at a single base, so this may be a read error. This chain links TRBV6-1 with TRBJ2-1; TRBD2 aligns across 14 bases. The germline gives CDR1 MNHNS, CDR2 SASEGT. The CDR3 contains 17 residues. J was trimmed by 9 bases and V by 5 bases; bases with no gene match: 12. The CDR3 nucleotides are TGTGCCAGCAGTCCCGTATCCGGGACTAGCGGGAGAAGTGAGCAGTTCTTC. Protein sequence: CASSPVSGTSGRSEQFF.

This clone was counted many times. V and J are TRBV12-3 or TRBV12-4 and TRBJ1-1; D is undetermined. This CDR3 comprises 14 residues. V gave up 3 bases and J gave up 1 base, with 9 bases separating them. The CDR3 region is CASSLSAGNTEAFF. The DNA of the CDR3 is TGTGCCAGCAGTTTGAGTGCAGGGAACACTGAAGCTTTCTTT.

This clone was seen many times. J is TRBJ1-6 and V is TRBV27; D gene uncertain. Germline V CDR1 and CDR2: MNHEY, SMNVEV (reference sequence). CDR3 size: 14 residues. V was pared by 3 bases and J by 10 bases, with 13 bases between. This chain's CDR3 is CASSFIGRGSPLHF. The CDR3 bases are TGTGCCAGCAGTTTCATAGGGCGTGGCTCACCCCTCCACTTT.

This clone was counted at least ten times. V is TRBV5-1 and J is TRBJ1-1; no reliable D call. Trimming took off 5 bases at V and 1 base at J, with 12 bases between the two ends. Looked up from germline, CDR1 is SGHRS and CDR2 is YFSETQ. The CDR3 sequence is 14 residues long. The CDR3 DNA reads as TGCGCCAGCAGTTCCCGGATCTCGAACACTGAAGCTTTCTTT. This codes for CASSSRISNTEAFF.

This clone has ten or more counts. The sample contains more than one DNA sequence encoding this CDR3. The genes are TRBV3-1 and TRBJ2-7; D remains unclear. This CDR3 has 12 residues. The V end lost 1 base, the J end lost 1 base, and 2 bases lay between the germline ends. Germline CDR1 is LGHDT and CDR2 is YNNKEL (reference sequence). This chain's CDR3 is CASSQGSYEQYF. The CDR3 coding sequence is TGTGCCAGCAGCCAAGGTTCCTACGAGCAGTACTTC.

This clone showed up many times. The J gene is TRBJ2-1, the V gene TRBV6-1; no clear D gene. CDR1 is MNHNS and CDR2 is SASEGT in the germline V gene. V dropped 8 bases and J dropped 7 bases, with 9 bases sitting between them. The CDR3 spans 11 residues. CDR3 region: CASQLQNEQFF. The CDR3 nucleotides are TGTGCCAGCCAGCTACAAAATGAGCAGTTCTTC.

The sample holds a few counts of this clone. Since a much larger clone is just one base distant, this may be a read error. This rearrangement joins TRBV5-4 to TRBJ2-2; D possibly corresponds to TRBD1 (5 bases). Per germline, CDR1 SGHNT and CDR2 YYREEE (reference sequence). This CDR3 spans 15 amino acids. The CDR3 nucleotides are TGTGTCAGCAGCCACGACAGCTATAACACCGGGGAGCTGTTTTTT. Translation: CVSSHDSYNTGELFF.

This clone was observed a few times. A much larger clone differs by one base, so this may be a read error. The CDR3 DNA reads as TGTGCCAGCAGTGGGGACAGTTTGGTGGTCTTTAACACCGGGGAGCTGTCTTTT. Translating gives CASSGDSLVVFNTGELSF. J is TRBJ2-2 and V is TRBV28, with 7 bases fitting TRBD1. This CDR3 spans 18 amino acids. Germline values: CDR1 MDHEN, CDR2 SYDVKM.

This clone came up many times. The rearrangement joins TRBV5-1 to TRBJ2-2; 7 positions match TRBD1. V lost 0 bases and J lost 2; bases outside the gene matches: 4. The CDR3 sequence is 16 residues long. CDR1 and CDR2 from the germline V gene are SGHRS and YFSETQ. The CDR3 sequence: CASSLVGTANTGELFF. The CDR3 DNA is TGCGCCAGCAGCTTGGTCGGGACAGCTAACACCGGGGAGCTGTTTTTT.

This clone was recorded a few times. The chain employs TRBV7-9 and TRBJ1-2; 8 nucleotides line up with TRBD1. V lost 5 bases, J lost 7 bases, and 6 bases stayed unmatched. CDR3 length: 13 residues. Germline CDR1 and CDR2: SEHNR and FQNEAQ (reference sequence). This chain's CDR3 is CASSTVQGGGYTF. CDR3 nucleotides: TGTGCCAGCAGCACGGTACAGGGGGGTGGCTACACCTTC.

The table lists this clone with many counts. The chain has TRBV2 and TRBJ1-1; D unresolved. Germline V gene sequence: CDR1 SNHLY, CDR2 FYNNEI. The CDR3 loop spans 15 amino acids. Trimming pared 6 bases from V and 1 base from J, leaving 15 bases between. The CDR3 loop reads CASSRPVNANTEAFF. Here the CDR3 DNA reads TGTGCCAGCAGCAGACCCGTAAATGCGAACACTGAAGCTTTCTTT.

This clone was counted ten times or more. The CDR3 DNA follows: TGTGCCAGCAGTCCCTCCGGGGTGAACACTGAAGCTTTCTTT. Protein product: CASSPSGVNTEAFF. The chain carries TRBV6-1 and TRBJ1-1, with D unclear. In germline, CDR1 is MNHNS, CDR2 SASEGT. The V end was cut by 5 bases, the J end by 0 bases, with 10 bases between. The CDR3 sequence is 14 residues long.

With regard to this clone: An end of the junction does not agree with germline; a read error may underlie this. Other DNA sequences within the sample encode an identical CDR3. The gene calls are TRBV3-1 and TRBJ2-1; 9 bases align to TRBD1. The germline gives CDR1 LGHDT, CDR2 YNNKEL (reference sequence). This CDR3 has 17 residues. CDR3 loop: CASSLKRGQGLYNEQFF. CDR3 DNA: TGTGCCAGCAGCCTTAAAAGGGGACAGGGCCTCTACAATGAGCAGTTCTTT.

In this sample, this clone turned up many times. This chain connects TRBV5-6 to TRBJ1-5; 7 nucleotides agree with TRBD1. Germline CDR1 reads SGHDT; CDR2 reads YYEEEE. The CDR3 sequence is 15 residues long. After removal of 4 bases from V and 0 bases from J, the junction contained 4 bases not matched to a gene. CDR3 amino acids: CASSSGTDSNQPQHF. The CDR3, as DNA: TGTGCCAGCAGCAGCGGGACAGATAGCAATCAGCCCCAGCATTTT.

This clone came up many times. The chain uses TRBV11-3 and TRBJ2-2; D possibly uses TRBD1 or TRBD2 (5 bases each). Germline V gene data show CDR1 as SGHNT and CDR2 as YENEEA. The V and J ends lost 5 bases and 4 bases respectively, with 14 bases between them. The CDR3 runs to 15 residues. As DNA, the CDR3 is TGTGCCAGCAGCCCCCCGGGGACCGCCACCGGGGAGCTGTTTTTT. It specifies CASSPPGTATGELFF.

Ten or more counts support this clone. The chain carries TRBV7-8 and TRBJ2-7; perhaps TRBD2 as D (6 bases). CDR1 SGHVS and CDR2 FQNEAQ come from the germline V gene. Trimming cost V 5 bases and J 3 bases, with 14 bases left between them. The length of the CDR3 is 14 residues. CDR3 nucleotide sequence: TGTGCCAGCAGCCACCGGACGGGAGACTACGAGCAGTACTTC. Its protein is CASSHRTGDYEQYF.

This clone was observed at least ten times. A much larger clone lies a single base off, so this may be a read error. CDR3 in DNA: TGTGCCAGCAGTTCACTGGCAGGGGGGGAGACCCAGTACTTC. Translated, it gives CASSSLAGGETQYF. This rearrangement joins TRBV27 to TRBJ2-5, with D possibly being TRBD1 (7 bases). Per the germline V gene, CDR1 is MNHEY and CDR2 is SMNVEV (reference sequence). This CDR3 is 14 amino acids long. Trimming took off 4 bases at V and 5 bases at J, with 14 bases between the two ends.

The table lists this clone with many counts. V is TRBV28 and J is TRBJ2-6; D is unresolved. V was trimmed by 5 bases and J by 0 bases, leaving 8 bases between them. CDR3 length equals 15 residues. Germline lookup yields CDR1 MDHEN and CDR2 SYDVKM. The CDR3 DNA follows: TGTGCCAGCAGTCCCCAGGACTCTGGGGCCAACGTCCTGACTTTC. It translates to CASSPQDSGANVLTF.

This clone was counted ten times or more. The chain recombines TRBV2 with TRBJ1-1; D is undetermined. This CDR3 comprises 12 residues. The V end was cut by 5 bases, the J end by 10 bases, with 14 bases between. Germline CDR1 reads SNHLY; CDR2 reads FYNNEI. CDR3 amino acids: CASSFQRVRAFF. The DNA of the CDR3 is TGTGCCAGCAGTTTCCAAAGGGTAAGAGCTTTCTTT.

The rearrangement joins TRBV20-1 to TRBJ2-2, with 15 bases matching TRBD2. The ends lost 5 bases at V and 1 base at J; junction bases unmatched: 5. The CDR3 extends over 17 amino acids. The V gene's germline CDR1 is DFQATT and CDR2 SNEGSKA (reference sequence). The DNA for the CDR3 is TGCAGTGCTCGAGGACTAGCGGGAGGGAAGAACACCGGGGAGCTGTTTTTT. This gives the protein CSARGLAGGKNTGELFF.

The chain joins TRBV19 to TRBJ1-6, with 10 bases fitting TRBD1. The junction had 2 bases not matched to a gene; V was cut back by 1 base and J by 11 bases. The germline CDR1 and CDR2 sequences are LNHDA and SQIVND (reference sequence). This CDR3 has 14 residues. CDR3 sequence: CASSIAGTGAPLHF. CDR3 DNA: TGTGCCAGTAGTATAGCCGGGACAGGGGCACCCCTCCACTTT.

J is TRBJ2-3 and V is TRBV6-1; tentatively, D is TRBD2 (7 bases). Looked up from germline, CDR1 is MNHNS and CDR2 is SASEGT. The ends were cut back, 3 bases at V and 4 bases at J, with 14 bases in the middle. The CDR3 is 15 residues long. DNA of the CDR3: TGTGCCAGCAGTGACCTAGTGGGGGGGCCAGATACGCAGTATTTT. Protein: CASSDLVGGPDTQYF.

This clone has just a few counts. V is TRBV11-2 and J is TRBJ1-1; D perhaps matches TRBD1 (6 bases). Germline V gene data show CDR1 as SGHAT and CDR2 as FQNNGV. The CDR3 runs to 15 residues. The V end was cut by 4 bases, the J end by 0 bases, with 12 bases between. The CDR3 DNA sequence: TGTGCCAGCAGCTCAAACAGGGCTCTGAACACTGAAGCTTTCTTT. This sequence encodes CASSSNRALNTEAFF.

This clone was observed many times. The gene calls are TRBV20-1 and TRBJ2-3; 7 bases agree with TRBD2. Germline loops: CDR1 DFQATT, CDR2 SNEGSKA (reference sequence). V shed 3 bases, J shed 2 bases, and the junction held 8 bases outside the gene matches. This CDR3 comprises 15 residues. DNA of the CDR3: TGCAGTGCTAGCGCGGGAGTCCCCCCCACAGATACGCAGTATTTT. The encoded protein is CSASAGVPPTDTQYF.

For this clone: Given a much more abundant clone one base away, this may be a read error. The CDR3 does not close with the conserved phenylalanine or tryptophan, likely indicating a read error. V gene TRBV29-1 combines with J gene TRBJ2-3; TRBD1 aligns across 8 bases. V trimming: 4 bases; J trimming: 2 bases; junction bases outside the gene matches: 8. The CDR3 totals 15 residues. CDR1 and CDR2 (germline): SQVTM, ANQGSEA. In DNA form, the CDR3 reads TGCAGCGTTGCCCAGGGGGCGCAAGTCACAGATACGCAGTATCTT. Its translation: CSVAQGAQVTDTQYL.

The chain combines TRBV6-1 with TRBJ2-2, with a tentative D call TRBD2 (6 bases). Germline loops: CDR1 MNHNS, CDR2 SASEGT. The CDR3 covers 15 residues. Trimming left V 6 bases short and J 2 bases short, with 13 bases between. DNA for the CDR3: TGTGCCAGCAGCCCGGGGGTCAGCAACACCGGGGAGCTGTTTTTT. This gives the protein CASSPGVSNTGELFF.

There are a few counts of this clone. The chain is built from TRBV11-1 and TRBJ2-7; TRBD2 matches 8 bases. The germline V gene has CDR1 SGHAT and CDR2 FQDESV (reference sequence). The CDR3 totals 15 residues. V lost 5 bases and J lost 0; bases outside the gene matches: 6. DNA for the CDR3: TGTGCCAGCAGCCCGATAAGCGGGAGCTCCTACGAGCAGTACTTC. Its translation is CASSPISGSSYEQYF.

In this sample, this clone turned up a few times. Here the CDR3 omits its conserved ending phenylalanine or tryptophan, so a read error is the likely source. This chain uses TRBV5-6 with TRBJ2-3; the match to TRBD1 covers 8 bases. With V trimmed by 2 bases and J by 7 bases, 6 bases remained unmatched. The germline CDR1 and CDR2 sequences are SGHDT and YYEEEE. The CDR3 has 14 residues. CDR3 sequence: CASSFNRGVYTQYS. The CDR3 bases are TGTGCCAGCAGCTTTAACAGGGGGGTGTATACGCAGTATTCT.